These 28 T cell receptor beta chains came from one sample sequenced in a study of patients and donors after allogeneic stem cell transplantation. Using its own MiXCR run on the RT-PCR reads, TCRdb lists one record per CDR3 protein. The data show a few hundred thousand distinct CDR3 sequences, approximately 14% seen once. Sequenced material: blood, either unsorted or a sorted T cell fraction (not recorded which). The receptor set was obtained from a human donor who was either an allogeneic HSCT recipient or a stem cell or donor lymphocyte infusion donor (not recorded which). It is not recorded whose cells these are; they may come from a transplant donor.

CDR3 amino acids: CASSFGGVQETQYF. CDR3 nucleotide sequence: TGTGCCAGTTCCTTCGGAGGGGTCCAAGAGACCCAGTACTTC. This chain links TRBV27 with TRBJ2-5; D might be TRBD2 (6 bases). V was pared by 9 bases and J by 1 base, with 15 bases between. The CDR3 runs to 14 residues. CDR1 MNHEY and CDR2 SMNVEV come from the germline V gene (reference sequence).

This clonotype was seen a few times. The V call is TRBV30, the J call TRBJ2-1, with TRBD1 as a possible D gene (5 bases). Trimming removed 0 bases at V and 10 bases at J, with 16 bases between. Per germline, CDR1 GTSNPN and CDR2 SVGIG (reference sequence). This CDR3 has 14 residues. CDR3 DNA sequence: TGTGCCTGGAGTGTTGAGACAGTTTCTGGGGAGCAGTTCTTC. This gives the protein CAWSVETVSGEQFF.

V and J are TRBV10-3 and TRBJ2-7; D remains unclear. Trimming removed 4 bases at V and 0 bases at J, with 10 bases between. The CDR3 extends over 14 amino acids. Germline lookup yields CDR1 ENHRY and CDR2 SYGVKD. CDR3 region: CAISGFESSYEQYF. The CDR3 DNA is TGTGCCATCAGTGGTTTCGAGAGCTCCTACGAGCAGTACTTC.

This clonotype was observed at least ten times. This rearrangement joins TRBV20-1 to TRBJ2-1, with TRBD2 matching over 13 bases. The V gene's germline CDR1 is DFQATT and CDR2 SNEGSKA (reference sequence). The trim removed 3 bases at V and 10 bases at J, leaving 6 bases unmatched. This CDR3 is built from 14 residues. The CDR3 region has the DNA TGCAGTGCTAGTCTAGGACTAGCGGGGGAAGAGCAGTTCTTC. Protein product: CSASLGLAGEEQFF.

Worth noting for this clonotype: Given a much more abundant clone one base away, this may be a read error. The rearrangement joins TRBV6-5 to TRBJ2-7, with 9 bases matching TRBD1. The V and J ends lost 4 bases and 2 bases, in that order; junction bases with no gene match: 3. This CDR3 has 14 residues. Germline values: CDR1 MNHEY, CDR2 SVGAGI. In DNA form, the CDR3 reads TGTGCCAGCAGTTTCCGGGACAGGGCCTACGAGCAGTACTTC. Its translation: CASSFRDRAYEQYF.

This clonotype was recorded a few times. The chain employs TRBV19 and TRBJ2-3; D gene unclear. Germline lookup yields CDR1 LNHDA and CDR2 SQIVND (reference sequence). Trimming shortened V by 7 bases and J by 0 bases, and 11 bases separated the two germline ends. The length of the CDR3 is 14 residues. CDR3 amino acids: CASKKRASTDTQYF. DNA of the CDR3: TGTGCCAGTAAGAAGCGTGCTAGCACAGATACGCAGTATTTT.

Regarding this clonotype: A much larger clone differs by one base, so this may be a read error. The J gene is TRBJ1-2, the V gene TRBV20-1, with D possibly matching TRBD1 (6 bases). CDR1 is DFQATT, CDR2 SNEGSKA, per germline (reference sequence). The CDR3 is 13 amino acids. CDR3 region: CRGGPDRGEGYTF. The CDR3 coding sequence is TGCAGGGGGGGGCCGGACAGAGGCGAGGGCTACACCTTC.

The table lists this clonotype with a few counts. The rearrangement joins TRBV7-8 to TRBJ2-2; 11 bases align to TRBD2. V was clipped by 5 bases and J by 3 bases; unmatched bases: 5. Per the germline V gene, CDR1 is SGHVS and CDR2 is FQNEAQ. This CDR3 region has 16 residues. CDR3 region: CASSTRLAGYTGELFF. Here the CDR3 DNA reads TGTGCCAGCAGCACGCGACTAGCGGGGTACACCGGGGAGCTGTTTTTT.

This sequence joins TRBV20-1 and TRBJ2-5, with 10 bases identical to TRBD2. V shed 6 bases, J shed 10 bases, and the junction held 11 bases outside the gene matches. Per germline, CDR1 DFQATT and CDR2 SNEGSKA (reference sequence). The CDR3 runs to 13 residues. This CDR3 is CSAAAGGLEDQYF. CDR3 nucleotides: TGCAGTGCAGCAGCGGGGGGGCTAGAGGACCAGTACTTC.

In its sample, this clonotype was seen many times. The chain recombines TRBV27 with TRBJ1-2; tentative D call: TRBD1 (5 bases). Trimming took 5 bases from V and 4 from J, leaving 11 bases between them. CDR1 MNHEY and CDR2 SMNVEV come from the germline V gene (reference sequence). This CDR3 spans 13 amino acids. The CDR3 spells CASSPTASYGYTF. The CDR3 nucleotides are TGTGCCAGCAGTCCGACAGCCTCCTATGGCTACACCTTC.

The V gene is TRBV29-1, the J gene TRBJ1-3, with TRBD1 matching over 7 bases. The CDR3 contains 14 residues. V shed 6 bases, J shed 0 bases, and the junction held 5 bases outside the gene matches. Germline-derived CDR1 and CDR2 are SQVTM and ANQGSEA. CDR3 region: CSVGDRVSGNTIYF. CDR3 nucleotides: TGCAGCGTGGGAGACAGGGTCTCTGGAAACACCATATATTTT.

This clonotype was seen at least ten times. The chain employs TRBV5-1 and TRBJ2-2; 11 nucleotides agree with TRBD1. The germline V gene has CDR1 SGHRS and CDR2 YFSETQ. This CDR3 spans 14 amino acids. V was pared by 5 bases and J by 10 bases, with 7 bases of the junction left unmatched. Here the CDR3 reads CASRTDRGPPELFF. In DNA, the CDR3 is TGCGCCAGCAGGACGGACAGGGGGCCCCCGGAGCTGTTTTTT.

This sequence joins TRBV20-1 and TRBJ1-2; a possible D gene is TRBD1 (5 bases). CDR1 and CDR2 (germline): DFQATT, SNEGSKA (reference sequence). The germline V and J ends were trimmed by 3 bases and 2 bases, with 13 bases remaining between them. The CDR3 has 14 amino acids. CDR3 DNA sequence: TGCAGTGCTAGCCCCGACGACAGAAACTATGGCTACACCTTC. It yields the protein CSASPDDRNYGYTF.

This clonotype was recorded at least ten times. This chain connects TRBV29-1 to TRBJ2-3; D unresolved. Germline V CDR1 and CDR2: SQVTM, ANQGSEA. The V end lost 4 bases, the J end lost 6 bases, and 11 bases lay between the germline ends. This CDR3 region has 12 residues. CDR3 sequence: CSVASNRDTQYF. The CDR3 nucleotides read TGCAGCGTTGCGTCAAATCGGGATACGCAGTATTTT.

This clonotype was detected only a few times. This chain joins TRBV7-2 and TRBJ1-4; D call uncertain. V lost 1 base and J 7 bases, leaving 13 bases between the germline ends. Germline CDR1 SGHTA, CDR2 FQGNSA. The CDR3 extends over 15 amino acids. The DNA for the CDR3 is TGTGCCAGCAGCTTAGAGAGAGGGAGATTTGAAAAACTGTTTTTT. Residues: CASSLERGRFEKLFF.

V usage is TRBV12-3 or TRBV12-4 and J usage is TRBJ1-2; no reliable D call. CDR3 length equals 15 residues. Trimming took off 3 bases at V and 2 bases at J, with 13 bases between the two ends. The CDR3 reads CASSLRHRINYGYTF. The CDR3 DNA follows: TGTGCCAGCAGTTTGCGTCACCGTATCAACTATGGCTACACCTTC.

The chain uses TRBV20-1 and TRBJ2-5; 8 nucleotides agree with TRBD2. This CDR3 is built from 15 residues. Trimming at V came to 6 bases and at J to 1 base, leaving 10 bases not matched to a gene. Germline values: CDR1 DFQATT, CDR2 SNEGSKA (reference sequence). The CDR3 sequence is CSANQRGTIQETQYF. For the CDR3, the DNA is TGCAGTGCCAATCAGCGGGGGACCATCCAAGAGACCCAGTACTTC.

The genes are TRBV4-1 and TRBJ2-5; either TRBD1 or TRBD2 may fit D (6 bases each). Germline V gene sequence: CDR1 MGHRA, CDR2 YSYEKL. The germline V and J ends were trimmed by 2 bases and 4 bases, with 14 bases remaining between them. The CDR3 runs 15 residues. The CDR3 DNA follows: TGCGCCAGCAGCCAATTGGACCCGGGGGCAGAGACCCAGTACTTC. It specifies CASSQLDPGAETQYF.

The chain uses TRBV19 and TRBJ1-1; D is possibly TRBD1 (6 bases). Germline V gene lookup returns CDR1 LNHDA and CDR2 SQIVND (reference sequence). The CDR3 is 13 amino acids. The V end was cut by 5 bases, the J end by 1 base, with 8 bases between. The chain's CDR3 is CASSDRTNTEAFF. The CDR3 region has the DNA TGTGCCAGTAGTGACAGGACGAACACTGAAGCTTTCTTT.

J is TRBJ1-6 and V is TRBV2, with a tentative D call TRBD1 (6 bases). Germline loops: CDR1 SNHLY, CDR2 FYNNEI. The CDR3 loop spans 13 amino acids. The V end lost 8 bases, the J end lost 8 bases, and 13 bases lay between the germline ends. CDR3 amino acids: CASRRQVDSPLHF. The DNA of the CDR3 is TGTGCCAGCCGAAGACAGGTGGATTCACCCCTCCACTTT.

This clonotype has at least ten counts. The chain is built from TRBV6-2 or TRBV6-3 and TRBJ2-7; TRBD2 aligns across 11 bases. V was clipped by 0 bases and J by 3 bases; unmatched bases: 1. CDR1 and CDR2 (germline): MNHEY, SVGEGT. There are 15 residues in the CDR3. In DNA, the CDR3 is TGTGCCAGCAGTTACTCGGGACTAGCGGACTACGAGCAGTACTTC. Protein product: CASSYSGLADYEQYF.

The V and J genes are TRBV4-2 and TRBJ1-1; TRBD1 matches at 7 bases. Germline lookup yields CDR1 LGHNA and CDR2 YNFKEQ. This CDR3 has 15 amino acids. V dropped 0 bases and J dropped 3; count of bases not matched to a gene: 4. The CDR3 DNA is TGTGCCAGCAGCCAAGATACAGGGGATGACACTGAAGCTTTCTTT. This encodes CASSQDTGDDTEAFF.

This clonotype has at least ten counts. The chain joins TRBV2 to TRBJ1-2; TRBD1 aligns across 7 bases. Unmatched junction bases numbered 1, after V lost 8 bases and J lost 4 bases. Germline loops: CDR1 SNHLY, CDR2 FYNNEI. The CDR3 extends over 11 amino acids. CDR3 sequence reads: CASGDSYGYTF. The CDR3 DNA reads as TGTGCCAGCGGGGACAGCTATGGCTACACCTTC.

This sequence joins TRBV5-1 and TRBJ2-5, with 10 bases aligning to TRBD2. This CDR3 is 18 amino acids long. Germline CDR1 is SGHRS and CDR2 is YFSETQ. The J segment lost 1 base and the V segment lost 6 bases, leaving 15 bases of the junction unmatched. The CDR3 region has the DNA TGCGCCAGCAACCTGGGTCCTAGCGGGGGCCGAAGCCAAGAGACCCAGTACTTC. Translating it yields CASNLGPSGGRSQETQYF.

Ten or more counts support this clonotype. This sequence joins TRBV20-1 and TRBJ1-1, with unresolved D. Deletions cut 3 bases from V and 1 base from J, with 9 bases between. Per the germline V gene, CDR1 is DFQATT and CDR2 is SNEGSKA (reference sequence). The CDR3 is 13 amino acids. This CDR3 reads CSARRLANTEAFF. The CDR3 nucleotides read TGCAGTGCTAGGCGTTTGGCGAACACTGAAGCTTTCTTT.

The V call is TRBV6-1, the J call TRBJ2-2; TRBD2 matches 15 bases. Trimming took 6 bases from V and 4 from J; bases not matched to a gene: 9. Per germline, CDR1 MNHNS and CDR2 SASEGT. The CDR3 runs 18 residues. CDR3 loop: CASSLGLAGGPGTGELFF. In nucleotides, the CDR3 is TGTGCCAGCAGCCTAGGACTAGCGGGAGGGCCGGGCACCGGGGAGCTGTTTTTT.

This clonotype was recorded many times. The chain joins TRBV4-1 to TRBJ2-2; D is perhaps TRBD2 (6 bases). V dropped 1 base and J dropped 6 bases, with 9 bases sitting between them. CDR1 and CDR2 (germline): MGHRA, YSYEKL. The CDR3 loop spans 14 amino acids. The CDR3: CASSQGRGAGELFF. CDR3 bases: TGCGCCAGCAGCCAAGGGAGGGGAGCCGGGGAGCTGTTTTTT.

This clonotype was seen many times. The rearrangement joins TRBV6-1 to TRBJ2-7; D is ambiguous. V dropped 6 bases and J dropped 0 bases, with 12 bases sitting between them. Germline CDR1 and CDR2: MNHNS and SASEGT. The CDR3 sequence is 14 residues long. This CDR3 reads CASRENTISYEQYF. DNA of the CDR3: TGTGCCAGCAGAGAAAACACCATCTCCTACGAGCAGTACTTC.